This TCR beta chain was obtained from a study of CD8+ T cells in alopecia areata. At the level of the study: Treated patients were given oral tofacitinib, which was dosed at 5 to 10 mg twice daily.

The CDR3 runs 15 residues. The V gene lost 2 bases and the J gene lost 5 bases, with 16 bases spanning the gap. Germline V CDR1 and CDR2: SGHAT, FQDESV (reference sequence). Comment on this clone: The antigen is undetermined.

Regarding treatment: oral pan-JAK inhibitor, 5-10 mg twice daily. General study findings and limits: Throughout tofacitinib, many expanded lesional clones continued to persist in scalp and blood. Uncertain still, given a single nonresponder, is whether baseline CD8+ expansion links to response. Scalp clonality decreased significantly with tofacitinib, and so did expanded CD8+ clones among the top 100.

It was cDNA, reverse transcribed from extracted RNA, that served as the sequencing template. The table came from immunoSEQ multiplex PCR; TCRdb's copy has only in-frame clones and leaves some out. The table lists about 140,000 clones, 75% to 85% of them singletons. The V and J genes are TRBV11-1 and TRBJ2-7; a possible D gene is TRBD1 (6 bases). The source of this sequence is a human donor with alopecia areata. Sequenced material: CD8+ T cells sorted from blood, taken at week 4, from a patient treated with tofacitinib. For the CDR3, the DNA is TGTGCCAGCAGCTTATCAACAGGGTGGAAAAACGAGCAGTACTTC. Protein sequence: CASSLSTGWKNEQYF.